These 8 T cell receptor beta chains were sequenced from one sample in a study of blood T cell repertoires in COVID-19. TCRdb's table, derived via immunoSEQ multiplex PCR, lists solely in-frame clones and lacks some. The sample includes approximately 210,000 clones, around four fifths seen only once; the top ten take about 15%. The sample taken for sequencing was PBMCs or T cells enriched from blood (not recorded which). These receptors originate from a middle-aged man who had recovered from COVID-19.

The CDR3, as DNA: TGTGCCAGCAGCCCTCAGGAGGGTTATGGCTACACCTTC. Translated, it gives CASSPQEGYGYTF. The chain joins TRBV7-9 to TRBJ1-2; D not resolved. The CDR3 is 13 amino acids. Germline values: CDR1 SEHNR, CDR2 FQNEAQ (reference sequence). V was trimmed by 5 bases and J by 5 bases, leaving 12 bases between them.

In DNA form, the CDR3 reads TGTGCCAGCAGCGACGACAGTACTGGGGCCAACGTCCTGACTTTC. Translated, it gives CASSDDSTGANVLTF. The chain employs TRBV9 and TRBJ2-6, with a tentative D call TRBD1 (5 bases). The length of the CDR3 is 15 residues. Germline assignment: CDR1 SGDLS and CDR2 YYNGEE. Trimming took off 3 bases at V and 2 bases at J, with 9 bases between the two ends. The entire variable domain, with the rest obtained from reference TRBV9 and TRBJ2-6, is as follows: DSGVTQTPKHLITATGQRVTLRCSPRSGDLSVYWYQQSLDQGLQFLIQYYNGEERAKGNILERFSAQQFPDLHSELNLSSLELGDSALYFCASSDDSTGANVLTFGAGSRLTVL.

J is TRBJ1-2 and V is TRBV29-1, with D perhaps TRBD1 (6 bases). V gave up 3 bases and J gave up 6 bases, with 11 bases separating them. This CDR3 comprises 12 residues. Germline-derived CDR1 and CDR2 are SQVTM and ANQGSEA. The CDR3 coding sequence is TGCAGCGTTGACAGGGGAGCAAATGGCTACACCTTC. Amino acid sequence: CSVDRGANGYTF. Filled out from reference TRBV29-1 and TRBJ1-2, the complete variable domain reads SAVISQKPSRDICQRGTSLTIQCQVDSQVTMMFWYRQQPGQSLTLIATANQGSEATYESGFVIDKFPISRPNLTFSTLTVSNMSPEDSSIYLCSVDRGANGYTFGSGTRLTVV.

This clone was seen more than once but under ten times. The genes are TRBV30 and TRBJ1-6; the match to TRBD1 covers 8 bases. Germline values: CDR1 GTSNPN, CDR2 SVGIG (reference sequence). V gave up 6 bases and J gave up 8 bases; unmatched junction bases: 9. The CDR3 consists of 14 residues. CDR3 sequence: CACHSETGDSPLHF. The CDR3 DNA is TGTGCCTGCCACTCCGAGACAGGGGATTCACCCCTCCACTTT.

The chain employs TRBV27 and TRBJ2-3; 7 bases line up with TRBD2. Trimming cost V 5 bases and J 5 bases; bases outside gene matches: 13. Germline-derived CDR1 and CDR2 are MNHEY and SMNVEV (reference sequence). This CDR3 has 16 residues. DNA for the CDR3: TGTGCCAGCAGTCCCCACTCGCGGGAGTTTAAAGATACGCAGTATTTT. Encoded protein: CASSPHSREFKDTQYF.

The genes are TRBV7-9 and TRBJ2-1; unclear D gene. V dropped 5 bases and J dropped 7 bases, with 18 bases sitting between them. In germline, CDR1 is SEHNR, CDR2 FQNEAQ (reference sequence). This CDR3 has 15 residues. CDR3 bases: TGTGCCAGCAGCCCTGGGCCAGTCCTCATGAATGAGCAGTTCTTC. Protein: CASSPGPVLMNEQFF.

This clone turned up a few times. J is TRBJ1-2 and V is TRBV30; D uncertain. The V end lost 5 bases, the J end lost 0 bases, and 10 bases lay between the germline ends. Germline-derived CDR1 and CDR2 are GTSNPN and SVGIG (reference sequence). The CDR3 length is 13 residues. CDR3 nucleotides: TGTGCCTGGGGTTCAGGTGCTAACTATGGCTACACCTTC. Encoded protein: CAWGSGANYGYTF.

This rearrangement joins TRBV9 to TRBJ1-3; the D gene is possibly TRBD1 (5 bases). V was trimmed by 0 bases and J by 3 bases, leaving 10 bases between them. CDR1 and CDR2 from the germline V gene are SGDLS and YYNGEE. The CDR3 spans 15 residues. The CDR3 sequence is CASSVGGLIGNTIYF. The CDR3 DNA is TGTGCCAGCAGCGTAGGGGGACTAATTGGAAACACCATATATTTT.